The entry below describes one T cell receptor (beta chain). Its binding antigen is unknown. One base away there is no much larger clone; base qualities are not given. Based on the germline V gene, the CDR1 and CDR2 sequences are SGHRS and YFSETQ. Germline trimming: 4 bases from V, 3 bases from J; junction bases outside gene matches: 10. From its cysteine to its phenylalanine, the CDR3 spans 16 amino acids. Only CDR3 DNA is held: 48 bases, read in frame from base 1. Libraries were prepared through the immunoSEQ multiplex PCR assay. Imported from immuneACCESS, the table was reduced by TCRdb to in-frame sequences with V and J called. These copies leave out some clones; in studies compared against another copy, an unresolved V gene accounts for under half, and the cause of the remainder is not known. The sample yields more than 95,000 clones; over 85% were counted once. The top ten clonotypes cover approximately 7.6% of the sample.

This specimen comes from a study of control samples from healthy donors and cancer patients (dated by TCRdb to the early 2020s). The sequence was obtained from a man younger than 30 in good health. The chain was built from TRBV5-1 and TRBJ1-2; 9 nucleotides in the junction match TRBD1. Sequences were obtained from blood. For the CDR3, the sequence is CASSLLQGADDYGYTF. The DNA is as follows: TGCGCCAGCAGCCTATTACAGGGGGCAGACGACTATGGCTACACCTTC.